Given below is one T cell receptor (beta chain) in context. Antigen unknown. CDR1 MDHEN and CDR2 SYDVKM come from the germline V gene. The CDR3 extends over 15 amino acids. V dropped 2 bases and J dropped 0 bases, with 8 bases sitting between them. These data are taken from a study of liver allograft versus peripheral blood T cells. Background on the study: In transplanted livers, T cell receptor repertoires were compared with those found in the recipients' peripheral blood.

General observations from the study: Liver allografts reportedly held T cell receptor repertoires unlike those in peripheral blood.

TCRdb redid the calling of the reads with MiXCR, one entry per CDR3 protein. Seen here are fewer than 15,000 distinct CDR3 sequences, roughly 20% observed once, and the top ten hold more than 1.5%. The chain joins TRBV28 to TRBJ1-5, with a weak D call TRBD1 (5 bases). This receptor was identified in a human patient who had a liver transplant. Certain T cells may be donor cells from the graft. CDR3 region: CASSLGGYSNQPQHF. DNA for the CDR3: TGTGCCAGCAGTTTAGGGGGATATAGCAATCAGCCCCAGCATTTT.